A single sample is the source of the 14 T cell receptor beta chains below, sequenced in a study of blood T cells in healthy people across ages. A second PCR of 7 to 11 cycles used a sample-barcoded 5' primer and a J-beta primer mix. MiXCR was run by TCRdb on the 5' RACE reads, yielding one entry per CDR3 protein. The repertoire holds some 1.8 million distinct CDR3 sequences, with about 39% as singletons. The sample consisted of blood. The receptors shown here come from a human donor in good health.

As to this clonotype: The junction departs from the called germline gene at one end, perhaps through a read error. This chain links TRBV18 with TRBJ1-1, with D uncertain. This CDR3 region has 14 residues. Germline CDR1 is KGHSH and CDR2 is LQKENI. The CDR3 protein is CASSPDLMNTETFF. The CDR3, as DNA: TGTGCCAGCTCACCCGACCTAATGAACACTGAAACTTTCTTT. Supplemented by reference TRBV18 and TRBJ1-1, the full variable domain reads NAGVMQNPRHLVRRRGQEARLRCSPMKGHSHVYWYRQLPEEGLKFMVYLQKENIIDESGMPKERFSAEFPKEGPSILRIQQVVRGDSAAYFCASSPDLMNTETFFGQGTRLTVV.

This clonotype was observed a single time. The CDR3 region has the DNA TGTGCCACCAGTGATTCCGGGACACAGCTTTACTATGGCTACACCTTC. Its translation: CATSDSGTQLYYGYTF. J is TRBJ1-2 and V is TRBV24-1; maybe TRBD1 (6 bases). Per germline, CDR1 KGHDR and CDR2 SFDVKD. V was shortened by 2 bases and J by 3 bases, with 15 bases between the two germline ends. This CDR3 is 16 amino acids long.

As concerns this clonotype: One end of the junction is discordant with germline, which a read error may explain. This chain connects TRBV6-2 or TRBV6-3 to TRBJ2-7, with 7 bases that match TRBD2. The length of the CDR3 is 15 residues. Per the germline V gene, CDR1 is MNHEY and CDR2 is SVGEGT. DNA for the CDR3: TGTGCCAGCAGTATTTCGCCGGGGGGTACCTACGGGCAGTACTTC. Its translation is CASSISPGGTYGQYF.

The genes are TRBV20-1 and TRBJ2-5; 7 nucleotides line up with TRBD1. The CDR3 has 13 amino acids. Looked up from germline, CDR1 is DFQATT and CDR2 is SNEGSKA (reference sequence). The V gene end was trimmed by 5 bases and the J gene end by 5 bases; junction bases not matched to a gene: 8. CDR3 sequence (DNA): TGCAGTGCTGACAGGGTAACGGGGGAGACCCAGTACTTC. Its translation is CSADRVTGETQYF.

The chain couples TRBV7-6 to TRBJ1-1; D perhaps matches TRBD1 (6 bases). CDR3 length: 15 amino acids. V was shortened by 6 bases and J by 3 bases, with 17 bases between the two germline ends. Per germline, CDR1 SGHVS and CDR2 FNYEAQ. CDR3 protein: CASRRKPRTDTEAFF. CDR3 nucleotide sequence: TGTGCCAGCAGGCGTAAACCTCGGACAGACACTGAAGCTTTCTTT.

The sample holds one count of this clonotype. The chain joins TRBV7-3 to TRBJ1-2, with D tentatively TRBD1 (6 bases). V dropped 5 bases and J dropped 10 bases, with 17 bases sitting between them. Germline CDR1 is SGHTA and CDR2 is FQGTGA. The CDR3 is 13 residues long. CDR3 loop: CASSPEGGNDYTF. DNA of the CDR3: TGTGCCAGCAGCCCCGAAGGGGGAAATGACTACACCTTC.

The chain combines TRBV29-1 with TRBJ1-2; the match to TRBD1 covers 10 bases. V gave up 1 base and J gave up 4 bases; unmatched junction bases: 3. This CDR3 is built from 14 residues. Germline-derived CDR1 and CDR2 are SQVTM and ANQGSEA. The CDR3 DNA reads TGCAGCGTTGAAGGGGGACAGGGGACCTATGGCTACACCTTC. It codes for CSVEGGQGTYGYTF.

This clonotype has a single count. At one boundary the junction diverges from the germline segment, which might be a read error. The chain joins TRBV7-9 to TRBJ1-2; 11 nucleotides line up with TRBD1. CDR1 SEHNR and CDR2 FQNEAQ come from the germline V gene (reference sequence). The CDR3 covers 15 residues. Here the CDR3 DNA reads TGTGCCAGCAGCTTACGGGACAGGGGGGCCTATGGCTGCACCTTC. It specifies CASSLRDRGAYGCTF. The entire variable domain, with the rest obtained from reference TRBV7-9 and TRBJ1-2, is as follows: DTGVSQNPRHKITKRGQNVTFRCDPISEHNRLYWYRQTLGQGPEFLTYFQNEAQLEKSRLLSDRFSAERPKGSFSTLEIQRTEQGDSAMYLCASSLRDRGAYGCTFGSGTRLTVV.

With regard to this clonotype: One base away lies a much larger clone, so this may be a sequencing read error. This sequence joins TRBV7-3 and TRBJ2-4; TRBD1 matches 8 bases. Germline CDR1 SGHTA, CDR2 FQGTGA. This CDR3 comprises 15 residues. The trim removed 0 bases at V and 13 bases at J, leaving 11 bases unmatched. This CDR3 is CASSLTGQAYNEQYF. CDR3 in DNA: TGTGCCAGCAGCTTAACGGGACAGGCCTACAATGAGCAGTACTTC.

About this clonotype itself: A junction end diverges from the germline sequence, so it may reflect a read error. J is TRBJ2-6 and V is TRBV7-9, with a tentative D call TRBD1 (5 bases). The CDR3 is made up of 15 amino acids. CDR1 SEHNR and CDR2 FQNEAQ come from the germline V gene (reference sequence). Here the CDR3 DNA reads TGTGCCAGCAGCGCCGCTTCCTCTGGGGCCAACGTCCAGACTTTT. It is translated as CASSAASSGANVQTF.

V gene TRBV5-1 combines with J gene TRBJ2-3; tentative D call: TRBD2 (5 bases). Trimming pared 4 bases from V and 1 base from J, leaving 10 bases between. CDR1 is SGHRS and CDR2 is YFSETQ in the germline V gene. The CDR3 loop spans 14 amino acids. CDR3 protein: CASSKRSGTDTQYF. In DNA form, the CDR3 reads TGCGCCAGCAGCAAGCGGTCTGGCACAGATACGCAGTATTTT.

The genes are TRBV6-1 and TRBJ2-1; D may be TRBD2 (6 bases). CDR3 length equals 18 residues. Trimming removed 6 bases from V and 0 bases from J, with 21 bases in between. Germline-derived CDR1 and CDR2 are MNHNS and SASEGT. CDR3 DNA sequence: TGTGCCAGCAGCCGAGGACTATCCGAGATGAGCTCCTACAATGAGCAGTTCTTC. Protein product: CASSRGLSEMSSYNEQFF.

This clonotype was counted ten times or more. The rearrangement uses TRBV20-1 and TRBJ2-7, with TRBD1 matching over 9 bases. In germline, CDR1 is DFQATT, CDR2 SNEGSKA (reference sequence). CDR3 length: 16 amino acids. Trimming at V came to 0 bases and at J to 4 bases, leaving 10 bases not matched to a gene. This CDR3 is CSARDLSPQGAYEQYF. CDR3 coding DNA: TGCAGTGCTAGAGATCTTTCTCCACAGGGGGCTTACGAGCAGTACTTC.

The gene calls are TRBV29-1 and TRBJ1-2; no clear D. Trimming pared 0 bases from V and 6 bases from J, leaving 17 bases between. The CDR3 loop spans 15 amino acids. In germline, CDR1 is SQVTM, CDR2 ANQGSEA. The CDR3 DNA follows: TGCAGCGTTGAAGAAGAAATTCGCTTGAACGATGGCTACACCTTC. Its protein product is CSVEEEIRLNDGYTF.